The 28 T cell receptor beta chains in this list originate from one sample, sequenced in a study of shared clonotypes between healthy human individuals. The repertoire was sequenced with immunoSEQ multiplex PCR; TCRdb's copy has only in-frame clones and lacks some. The data hold fewer than 650,000 clones, with about three quarters observed a single time. Sequencing was carried out using PBMCs. The receptors originated from a woman aged 40 to 49 in good health. Some clones in this sample may be carry-over from other donors' samples.

Turning to this clone: The junction departs from germline at one end; a sequencing error may be responsible. The chain carries TRBV7-6 and TRBJ2-7, with D unclear. The CDR3 loop spans 14 amino acids. CDR1 and CDR2 from the germline V gene are SGHVS and FNYEAQ. Here the CDR3 DNA reads TGTGCCAGCAGCTTATCGGGTCAGATCTACGGGCAGTACTTC. This codes for CASSLSGQIYGQYF.

A note on this clone: This sample includes further DNA sequences coding for the same CDR3. The chain is built from TRBV30 and TRBJ1-5; D is ambiguous. Per the germline V gene, CDR1 is GTSNPN and CDR2 is SVGIG (reference sequence). The CDR3 loop spans 14 amino acids. Trimming shortened V by 0 bases and J by 2 bases, and 8 bases separated the two germline ends. The CDR3 DNA reads TGTGCCTGGAGTGTAGGCGGCGGCAATCAGCCCCAGCATTTT. This sequence encodes CAWSVGGGNQPQHF.

The chain links TRBV5-4 to TRBJ2-7, with a possible D match to TRBD2 (5 bases). This CDR3 spans 13 amino acids. Germline CDR1 reads SGHNT; CDR2 reads YYREEE (reference sequence). Trimming took off 4 bases at V and 3 bases at J, with 11 bases between the two ends. The CDR3 region has the DNA TGTGCCAGCAGCCGAGGGTCCGACTACGAGCAGTACTTC. It codes for CASSRGSDYEQYF.

The chain has TRBV25-1 and TRBJ2-7, with a possible D match to TRBD1 (5 bases). V lost 1 base, J lost 3 bases, and 13 bases lay in between. The CDR3 has 15 residues. The germline gives CDR1 MGHDK, CDR2 SYGVNS. CDR3 bases: TGTGCCAGCAGTGAATTTGCAGGGTTCCACTACGAGCAGTACTTC. Translating gives CASSEFAGFHYEQYF.

The rearrangement links TRBV18 to TRBJ2-5, with D unresolved. V shed 1 base and J shed 2 bases, with 5 bases lying between them. CDR1 and CDR2 from the germline V gene are KGHSH and LQKENI. The CDR3 runs 13 residues. CDR3 in amino acids: CASSPLAQETQYF. DNA for the CDR3: TGTGCCAGCTCACCACTTGCGCAAGAGACCCAGTACTTC.

This clone was counted a few times. V and J are TRBV11-2 and TRBJ2-1; 12 bases line up with TRBD2. V was clipped by 5 bases and J by 4 bases; unmatched bases: 9. The CDR3 covers 17 residues. Germline CDR1 is SGHAT and CDR2 is FQNNGV. CDR3 region: CASSPGPGLAGYNEQFF. The CDR3 DNA is TGTGCCAGCAGCCCAGGGCCGGGACTAGCGGGTTACAATGAGCAGTTCTTC. The full variable domain, with the rest looked up from reference TRBV11-2 and TRBJ2-1, is EAGVAQSPRYKIIEKRQSVAFWCNPISGHATLYWYQQILGQGPKLLIQFQNNGVVDDSQLPKDRFSAERLKGVDSTLKIQPAKLEDSAVYLCASSPGPGLAGYNEQFFGPGTRLTVL.

The gene calls are TRBV28 and TRBJ2-7; no definite D call. The CDR3 covers 13 residues. Germline V gene sequence: CDR1 MDHEN, CDR2 SYDVKM. V shed 1 base and J shed 2 bases, with 6 bases lying between them. Written as DNA, the CDR3 is TGTGCCAGCAGTTTATCATTTCCCTACGAGCAGTACTTC. It codes for CASSLSFPYEQYF. Based on the CDR3 plus reference TRBV28 and TRBJ2-7, the full variable domain is DVKVTQSSRYLVKRTGEKVFLECVQDMDHENMFWYRQDPGLGLRLIYFSYDVKMKEKGDIPEGYSVSREKKERFSLILESASTNQTSMYLCASSLSFPYEQYFGPGTRLTVT.

The chain has TRBV6-1 and TRBJ1-4; the match to TRBD1 covers 9 bases. With V trimmed by 8 bases and J by 4 bases, 5 bases remained unmatched. Germline CDR1 is MNHNS and CDR2 is SASEGT. This CDR3 spans 14 amino acids. CDR3 residues: CASGDRALNEKLFF. The CDR3 bases are TGTGCCAGCGGGGACAGGGCCCTTAATGAAAAACTGTTTTTT.

This clone has just one count. The chain recombines TRBV28 with TRBJ2-7; 9 bases fit TRBD1. V dropped 5 bases and J dropped 3; count of bases not matched to a gene: 11. The germline gives CDR1 MDHEN, CDR2 SYDVKM. CDR3 length: 16 residues. Here the CDR3 reads CASSETQGAGVYEQYF. Here the CDR3 DNA reads TGTGCCAGCAGTGAAACACAGGGGGCTGGGGTCTACGAGCAGTACTTC.

The rearrangement joins TRBV28 to TRBJ2-7, with D hard to call. The CDR3 is made up of 14 amino acids. Trimming stripped 3 bases from V and 7 bases from J, with 16 bases between. The germline V gene encodes CDR1 MDHEN and CDR2 SYDVKM. CDR3 bases: TGTGCCAGCAGTTTTCGCGAAGGGAAGATGGAGCAGTACTTC. It translates to CASSFREGKMEQYF.

The chain links TRBV5-1 to TRBJ2-3, with 11 nucleotides matching TRBD2. The CDR3 is 17 amino acids. The germline V gene encodes CDR1 SGHRS and CDR2 YFSETQ. J lost 3 bases, V lost 4 bases, and 10 bases had no gene match. As DNA, the CDR3 is TGCGCCAGCAGCCCTTCGAGAAGACTAGCGGGAACAGATACGCAGTATTTT. As protein: CASSPSRRLAGTDTQYF.

V and J are TRBV4-1 and TRBJ2-3, with D tentatively TRBD2 (7 bases). Germline V CDR1 and CDR2: MGHRA, YSYEKL. CDR3 length: 17 residues. The V gene lost 4 bases and the J gene lost 1 base, with 18 bases spanning the gap. The CDR3: CASSRGGGGTGTDTQYF. As DNA, the CDR3 is TGCGCCAGCAGCCGAGGAGGGGGGGGAACTGGCACAGATACGCAGTATTTT.

The J gene is TRBJ2-3, the V gene TRBV19, with D possibly matching TRBD2 (6 bases). Germline CDR1 and CDR2: LNHDA and SQIVND (reference sequence). This CDR3 region has 14 residues. With 3 bases removed from V and 4 bases from J, the gap between germline ends came to 11 bases. CDR3 sequence: CASSMIAAADTQYF. CDR3 coding DNA: TGTGCCAGTAGTATGATAGCGGCCGCAGATACGCAGTATTTT.

Only a few counts were recorded for this clone. The gene calls are TRBV28 and TRBJ2-7; D not certain. Trimming took off 8 bases at V and 1 base at J, with 15 bases between the two ends. The CDR3 contains 14 residues. In germline, CDR1 is MDHEN, CDR2 SYDVKM. The CDR3 sequence is CASEGDVVSYEQYF. Here the CDR3 DNA reads TGTGCCAGCGAAGGCGACGTCGTATCCTACGAGCAGTACTTC.

A remark on this clone: Other DNA sequences in this specimen translate into the identical CDR3. The chain is built from TRBV9 and TRBJ2-7, with 7 bases aligning to TRBD2. After removal of 0 bases from V and 0 bases from J, the junction contained 6 bases not matched to a gene. CDR1 and CDR2 from the germline V gene are SGDLS and YYNGEE. CDR3 length: 16 residues. CDR3 protein: CASSVEVGGSSYEQYF. Written as DNA, the CDR3 is TGTGCCAGCAGCGTAGAGGTGGGCGGGAGCTCCTACGAGCAGTACTTC.

The rearrangement uses TRBV6-6 and TRBJ2-1; TRBD1 aligns across 7 bases. The germline V gene encodes CDR1 MNHNY and CDR2 SVGAGI (reference sequence). With V trimmed by 6 bases and J by 6 bases, 11 bases remained unmatched. The length of the CDR3 is 15 residues. CDR3 nucleotide sequence: TGTGCCAGCAGATATGGACTCTCAGGGGGCAATGAGCAGTTCTTC. This sequence encodes CASRYGLSGGNEQFF.

This chain links TRBV21-1 with TRBJ2-5; the table gives TRBD2 as D, unverified against the DNA. TRBV21-1 is flagged as a pseudogene. The CDR3 has 14 residues. The DNA for the CDR3 is TGTGCCAGCAGCTTGGCGGGACGCCAAGAGACCCAGTACTTC. Protein: CASSLAGRQETQYF.

The chain has TRBV28 and TRBJ1-1, with TRBD1 matching 9 bases. Germline values: CDR1 MDHEN, CDR2 SYDVKM. This CDR3 contains 14 residues. V was pared by 2 bases and J by 5 bases, with 3 bases of the junction left unmatched. This CDR3 is CASSLGQGSTEAFF. In nucleotides, the CDR3 is TGTGCCAGCAGTTTAGGACAGGGGTCGACTGAAGCTTTCTTT.

For this clone: Other nucleotide sequences in the sample specify the same CDR3. V and J are TRBV5-4 and TRBJ2-7, with D perhaps being TRBD1 or TRBD2 (5 bases each). This CDR3 spans 14 amino acids. The germline V and J ends were trimmed by 0 bases and 4 bases, with 11 bases remaining between them. Germline V lookup: CDR1 SGHNT, CDR2 YYREEE (reference sequence). The CDR3: CASSLVGPTYEQYF. The CDR3 nucleotides are TGTGCCAGCAGCTTGGTGGGACCGACTTACGAGCAGTACTTC. Together with reference TRBV5-4 and TRBJ2-7, the CDR3 gives the full variable domain: ETGVTQSPTHLIKTRGQQVTLRCSSQSGHNTVSWYQQALGQGPQFIFQYYREEENGRGNFPPRFSGLQFPNYSSELNVNALELDDSALYLCASSLVGPTYEQYFGPGTRLTVT.

CDR3 nucleotide sequence: TGTGCCATCAGTGAGTCTTTTTCTTCCAGCTACGAGCAGTACTTC. Translation: CAISESFSSSYEQYF. This rearrangement joins TRBV10-3 to TRBJ2-7; D uncertain. The CDR3 is 15 amino acids. Looked up from germline, CDR1 is ENHRY and CDR2 is SYGVKD. The V end lost 0 bases, the J end lost 3 bases, and 12 bases lay between the germline ends.

The chain carries TRBV19 and TRBJ2-2; D is uncertain. Trimming left V 1 base short and J 7 bases short, with 4 bases between. In germline, CDR1 is LNHDA, CDR2 SQIVND (reference sequence). CDR3 size: 12 residues. CDR3: CASSIGIGELFF. The CDR3 DNA reads TGTGCCAGTAGTATAGGGATCGGGGAGCTGTTTTTT.

The rearrangement joins TRBV4-1 to TRBJ2-7, with 8 positions matching TRBD2. Trimming took 4 bases from V and 3 from J; bases not matched to a gene: 2. The CDR3 has 13 amino acids. Germline-derived CDR1 and CDR2 are MGHRA and YSYEKL. This chain's CDR3 is CASSPGLGYEQYF. For the CDR3, the DNA is TGCGCCAGCAGCCCGGGACTAGGCTACGAGCAGTACTTC.

On this clone itself: This likely comes from a read error, as the CDR3 has no conserved phenylalanine or tryptophan at its end. The chain has TRBV27 and TRBJ1-2; D is perhaps TRBD1 (5 bases). V was shortened by 5 bases and J by 4 bases, with 20 bases between the two germline ends. The CDR3 is 16 amino acids. Germline CDR1 and CDR2: MNHEY and SMNVEV (reference sequence). The CDR3 region has the DNA TGTGCCAGCAGTCCAGCAGGATCGGGGACGGCCTATGGCTACACCCTC. Its protein product is CASSPAGSGTAYGYTL.

The J gene is TRBJ2-5, the V gene TRBV11-3, with 8 bases lining up with TRBD2. Germline V lookup: CDR1 SGHNT, CDR2 YENEEA. The CDR3 has 15 residues. V gave up 5 bases and J gave up 4 bases; unmatched junction bases: 9. The CDR3 DNA reads as TGTGCCAGCAGCCCTCCCGGGAGGGTAGGAGAGACCCAGTACTTC. Protein sequence: CASSPPGRVGETQYF.

This clone appeared once. J is TRBJ2-7 and V is TRBV27; TRBD2 matches 10 bases. Germline assignment: CDR1 MNHEY and CDR2 SMNVEV (reference sequence). The CDR3 runs 14 residues. After removal of 7 bases from V and 4 bases from J, the junction contained 7 bases not matched to a gene. The CDR3 loop reads CASKMGLANYEQYF. The CDR3 DNA reads as TGTGCCAGCAAAATGGGACTAGCGAATTACGAGCAGTACTTC.

The gene calls are TRBV18 and TRBJ1-1; no firm D call. The ends were cut back, 0 bases at V and 3 bases at J, with 8 bases in the middle. Germline V gene data show CDR1 as KGHSH and CDR2 as LQKENI. The CDR3 spans 14 residues. The CDR3 here is CASSPPSTDTEAFF. CDR3 DNA sequence: TGTGCCAGCTCACCACCGTCGACGGACACTGAAGCTTTCTTT.

In regard to this clone: This specimen includes other DNA sequences encoding the same CDR3. The J gene is TRBJ1-5, the V gene TRBV28; 7 nucleotides line up with TRBD1. This CDR3 is 14 amino acids long. Germline-derived CDR1 and CDR2 are MDHEN and SYDVKM. Trimming cost V 5 bases and J 5 bases; bases outside gene matches: 6. CDR3 sequence: CASSLPGGYQPQHF. As DNA, the CDR3 is TGTGCCAGCAGTCTGCCAGGGGGGTATCAGCCCCAGCATTTT.

The chain links TRBV7-8 to TRBJ2-5; D possibly uses TRBD1 or TRBD2 (5 bases each). Trimming cost V 3 bases and J 5 bases, with 22 bases left between them. The CDR3 runs to 17 residues. Germline V gene data show CDR1 as SGHVS and CDR2 as FQNEAQ. The CDR3 nucleotides are TGTGCCAGCAGCTTTTCGGGACGATTTAGAGAGGCGGAGACCCAGTACTTC. It is translated as CASSFSGRFREAETQYF.